Sequencing of this TCR beta chain was carried out in a study of beta chain features in type 1 diabetes. The wider study: Healthy donors and patients had similar age, gender and cell yields. Overall study results and limits: More deletions and fewer insertions at VDJ junctions were found in patients with type 1 diabetes. TCRB CDR3s were moderately but significantly shorter in Type 1 diabetes patients in all four CD4+ subsets.

The CDR3 runs 14 residues. CDR1 is SNHLY and CDR2 is FYNNEI in the germline V gene. Trimming removed 7 bases at V and 2 bases at J, with 14 bases between. This clone was counted between two and nine times. The antigen remains undetermined. Reverse transcription of all isolated RNA meant that expressed TCRB transcripts were sequenced. Deep immunoSEQ sequencing covered naive, central memory and regulatory T cell samples. Sequencing used immunoSEQ multiplex PCR; TCRdb keeps in-frame clones, though not all of them. There are about 740,000 clones in the sample; roughly an eighth occur only once, and approximately 0.021% lies in the top ten.

Specimen: naive CD4+ T cells from blood. The sequence derives from a man between 18 and 29 years old with type 1 diabetes. The chain joins TRBV2 to TRBJ1-2; unclear D gene. CDR3 in amino acids: CASIKRETNYGYTF. The CDR3 nucleotides read TGTGCCAGCATTAAACGGGAGACAAACTATGGCTACACCTTC.